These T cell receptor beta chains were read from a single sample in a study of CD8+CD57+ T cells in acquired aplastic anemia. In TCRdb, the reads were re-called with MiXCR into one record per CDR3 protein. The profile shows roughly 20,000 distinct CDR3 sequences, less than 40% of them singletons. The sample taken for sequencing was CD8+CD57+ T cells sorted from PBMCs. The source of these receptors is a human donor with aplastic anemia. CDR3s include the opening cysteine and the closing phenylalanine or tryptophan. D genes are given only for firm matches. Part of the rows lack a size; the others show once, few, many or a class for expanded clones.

cdr3_nt: TGTGCCATTCAGCGGGGGGACTCCTACAATGAGCAGTTCTTC
cdr3_aa: CAIQRGDSYNEQFF
j_call: TRBJ2-1
clone_size: medium-sized
v_call: TRBV10-3
d_call: TRBD2

cdr3_nt: TGTGCCAGCAGTTACTCGATGCAGGACACGACCTACGAGCAGTACTTC
cdr3_aa: CASSYSMQDTTYEQYF
j_call: TRBJ2-7
clone_size: -
v_call: TRBV6-5
d_call: -

cdr3_nt: TGTGCCATCGGGCAGAGCACAGATACGCAGTATTTT
cdr3_aa: CAIGQSTDTQYF
j_call: TRBJ2-3
clone_size: -
v_call: TRBV10-3
d_call: -

cdr3_nt: TGTGCCAGCAGCCCCAGGGAGATGGCGGCCCAGTACTTC
cdr3_aa: CASSPREMAAQYF
j_call: TRBJ2-5
clone_size: -
v_call: TRBV12-3/TRBV12-4
d_call: -

cdr3_nt: TGTGCCAGCAGCTTAGAGGGGTTCTACAATGAGCAGTTCTTC
cdr3_aa: CASSLEGFYNEQFF
j_call: TRBJ2-1
clone_size: few
v_call: TRBV7-6
d_call: -

cdr3_nt: TGTGCCAGCAGTTACTCGGGGGGGGGCCTGAACACTGAAGCTTTCTTT
cdr3_aa: CASSYSGGGLNTEAFF
j_call: TRBJ1-1
clone_size: many
v_call: TRBV6-5
d_call: -

cdr3_nt: TGTGCCAGCAGCGGATTAGCGAGCTCCTACAATGAGCAGTTCTTC
cdr3_aa: CASSGLASSYNEQFF
j_call: TRBJ2-1
clone_size: -
v_call: TRBV7-9
d_call: -

cdr3_nt: TGTGCCAGCAGTTTTTCGGCGCTTCATGAGCAGTTCTTC
cdr3_aa: CASSFSALHEQFF
j_call: TRBJ2-1
clone_size: -
v_call: TRBV27
d_call: -

cdr3_nt: TGTGCCAGTAACTTCCAGGGACAAGAGACCCAGTACTTC
cdr3_aa: CASNFQGQETQYF
j_call: TRBJ2-5
clone_size: -
v_call: TRBV19
d_call: -

cdr3_nt: TGCGCCAGCAGCCCTGAGCCCAGGGGCCAAGGCACTGAAGCTTTCTTT
cdr3_aa: CASSPEPRGQGTEAFF
j_call: TRBJ1-1
clone_size: few
v_call: TRBV5-1
d_call: -

cdr3_nt: TGTGCCAGCAGCTTGCTGGACCAGGGTACGCAGTATTTT
cdr3_aa: CASSLLDQGTQYF
j_call: TRBJ2-3
clone_size: many
v_call: TRBV7-9
d_call: -